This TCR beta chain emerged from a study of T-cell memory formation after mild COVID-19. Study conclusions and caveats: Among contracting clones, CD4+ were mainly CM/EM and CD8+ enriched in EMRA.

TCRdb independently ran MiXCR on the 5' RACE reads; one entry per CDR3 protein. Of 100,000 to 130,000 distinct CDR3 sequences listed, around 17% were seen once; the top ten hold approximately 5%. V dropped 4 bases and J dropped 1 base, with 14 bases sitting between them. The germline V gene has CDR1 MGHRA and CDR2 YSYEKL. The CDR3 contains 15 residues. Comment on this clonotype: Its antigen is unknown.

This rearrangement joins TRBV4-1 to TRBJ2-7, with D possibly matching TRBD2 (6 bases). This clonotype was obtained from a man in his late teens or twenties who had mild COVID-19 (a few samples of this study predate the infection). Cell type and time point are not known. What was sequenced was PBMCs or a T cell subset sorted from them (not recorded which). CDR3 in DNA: TGCGCCAGCAGCCCAACCCTTGGGAGGTCCTACGAGCAGTACTTC. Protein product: CASSPTLGRSYEQYF.